The 22 T cell receptor beta chains below all came from one sample that was sequenced in a study of cytomegalovirus exposure and HLA in healthy donors. In the PCR, 60 Vbeta and 13 Jbeta primers were used. TCRdb's copy holds only in-frame clones and misses some; the assay was immunoSEQ multiplex PCR. The sample holds approximately 190,000 clones. Sequencing was done on a sample of PBMCs. These receptors came from a boy under 18 in good health and CMV-seronegative.

V and J are TRBV13 and TRBJ2-4; D is unresolved. Germline V gene data show CDR1 as PRHDT and CDR2 as FYEKMQ (reference sequence). The CDR3 loop spans 14 amino acids. V was clipped by 1 base and J by 0 bases, with 4 bases between them. The CDR3 here is CASSLALAKNIQYF. For the CDR3, the DNA is TGTGCCAGCAGCTTAGCATTAGCCAAAAACATTCAGTACTTC.

The V and J genes are TRBV19 and TRBJ2-5; weak D call: TRBD2 (7 bases). The length of the CDR3 is 14 residues. Trimming stripped 9 bases from V and 5 bases from J, with 19 bases between. Germline lookup yields CDR1 LNHDA and CDR2 SQIVND (reference sequence). The CDR3 bases are TGTGCCAGGGGCCCGGGGGGCCTGGGGGAGACCCAGTACTTC. It is translated as CARGPGGLGETQYF.

The chain is built from TRBV4-1 and TRBJ1-1; TRBD1 matches at 8 bases. From germline, CDR1 is MGHRA and CDR2 YSYEKL. The CDR3 is made up of 16 amino acids. With V trimmed by 3 bases and J by 6 bases, 12 bases remained unmatched. The CDR3 DNA follows: TGCGCCAGCAGCCACCCCAGCCGGGACAGGACCGCTGAAGCTTTCTTT. Translating gives CASSHPSRDRTAEAFF.

The chain joins TRBV4-1 to TRBJ2-1; TRBD2 matches at 16 bases. CDR1 MGHRA and CDR2 YSYEKL come from the germline V gene. Trimming removed 1 base from V and 7 bases from J; junction bases left unmatched: 16. This CDR3 spans 21 amino acids. The CDR3 loop is CASSQGIPGLAGGLTRNEQFF. The CDR3 nucleotides are TGCGCCAGCAGCCAAGGGATACCGGGACTAGCGGGGGGGTTAACAAGGAATGAGCAGTTCTTC.

The chain links TRBV6-1 to TRBJ2-2, with D perhaps matching TRBD2 (5 bases). V lost 2 bases and J 4 bases, leaving 11 bases between the germline ends. Germline assignment: CDR1 MNHNS and CDR2 SASEGT. The CDR3 consists of 15 residues. The CDR3 DNA is TGTGCCAGCAGTGAAAGTATAGAGGGCACCGGGGAGCTGTTTTTT. Protein product: CASSESIEGTGELFF.

V is TRBV27 and J is TRBJ2-7; TRBD1 agrees at 9 bases. Per germline, CDR1 MNHEY and CDR2 SMNVEV (reference sequence). After removal of 4 bases from V and 5 bases from J, the junction contained 9 bases not matched to a gene. The CDR3 contains 15 residues. The CDR3 is CASSSPGQGIHEQYF. CDR3 nucleotide sequence: TGTGCCAGCAGTTCTCCGGGACAGGGTATCCACGAGCAGTACTTC.

The chain combines TRBV7-9 with TRBJ2-5; 9 nucleotides align to TRBD1. The germline V gene has CDR1 SEHNR and CDR2 FQNEAQ (reference sequence). Losses at the gene ends were 5 bases for V and 4 bases for J; bases not matched to a gene: 8. The CDR3 spans 15 residues. This CDR3 is CASSPSPGQGETQYF. CDR3 nucleotides: TGTGCCAGCAGCCCATCCCCGGGACAGGGAGAGACCCAGTACTTC.

The chain couples TRBV19 to TRBJ2-7, with D uncertain. The germline CDR1 and CDR2 sequences are LNHDA and SQIVND (reference sequence). Trimming shortened V by 5 bases and J by 2 bases, and 19 bases separated the two germline ends. The length of the CDR3 is 16 residues. The CDR3 region is CASSPVLGQRAYEQYF. CDR3 DNA: TGTGCCAGTAGTCCCGTACTTGGCCAGCGTGCCTACGAGCAGTACTTC.

This chain connects TRBV6-6 to TRBJ1-6; 7 bases agree with TRBD1. Germline V gene lookup returns CDR1 MNHNY and CDR2 SVGAGI (reference sequence). Trimming cost V 6 bases and J 6 bases; bases outside gene matches: 5. This CDR3 spans 14 amino acids. The CDR3 spells CASSHRQGNSPLHF. The CDR3 DNA is TGTGCCAGCAGCCACCGACAGGGTAATTCACCCCTCCACTTT.

The rearrangement uses TRBV9 and TRBJ1-3; tentatively, D is TRBD1 (5 bases). The V end was cut by 1 base, the J end by 1 base, with 12 bases between. The V gene's germline CDR1 is SGDLS and CDR2 YYNGEE. There are 16 residues in the CDR3. The CDR3 DNA is TGTGCCAGCAGCGTAACAGGCTTTTCGTCTGGAAACACCATATATTTT. Translation gives CASSVTGFSSGNTIYF.

This chain joins TRBV18 and TRBJ1-1, with D perhaps matching TRBD1 (5 bases). CDR1 is KGHSH and CDR2 is LQKENI in the germline V gene. CDR3 length: 15 residues. The ends were cut back, 8 bases at V and 3 bases at J, with 19 bases in the middle. The CDR3 protein is CASQTPRGWDTEAFF. The DNA of the CDR3 is TGTGCCAGCCAAACTCCCCGGGGGTGGGACACTGAAGCTTTCTTT.

The chain is built from TRBV2 and TRBJ1-1; 7 positions match TRBD1. The J segment lost 6 bases and the V segment lost 4 bases, leaving 5 bases of the junction unmatched. In germline, CDR1 is SNHLY, CDR2 FYNNEI. The CDR3 has 13 residues. Here the CDR3 DNA reads TGTGCCAGCAGTGTTTACAGGGGATCTGAAGCTTTCTTT. Translating it yields CASSVYRGSEAFF. Supplemented by reference TRBV2 and TRBJ1-1, the full variable domain reads EPEVTQTPSHQVTQMGQEVILRCVPISNHLYFYWYRQILGQKVEFLVSFYNNEISEKSEIFDDQFSVERPDGSNFTLKIRSTKLEDSAMYFCASSVYRGSEAFFGQGTRLTVV.

The rearrangement uses TRBV7-9 and TRBJ2-3; D is possibly TRBD1 (5 bases). Germline CDR1 is SEHNR and CDR2 is FQNEAQ (reference sequence). Deletions cut 5 bases from V and 0 bases from J, with 15 bases between. The CDR3 runs to 16 residues. The CDR3 loop reads CASSGHSGSSTDTQYF. The CDR3, as DNA: TGTGCCAGCAGCGGACACTCGGGTTCTAGCACAGATACGCAGTATTTT.

The chain is built from TRBV5-1 and TRBJ2-7; 12 bases map to TRBD2. The germline V gene has CDR1 SGHRS and CDR2 YFSETQ. The CDR3 has 16 amino acids. V trimming: 4 bases; J trimming: 3 bases; junction bases outside the gene matches: 8. CDR3 loop: CASSPRTSGAIYEQYF. The DNA of the CDR3 is TGCGCCAGCAGCCCTCGGACTAGCGGGGCGATCTACGAGCAGTACTTC.

Notes on this clone: An end of the junction does not agree with germline; a read error may underlie this. This chain joins TRBV7-7 and TRBJ2-5; TRBD1 matches at 7 bases. CDR3 length: 14 amino acids. Germline V gene sequence: CDR1 SSHAT, CDR2 FNYEAQ (reference sequence). CDR3 in amino acids: CASSPDRVGETQYF. The CDR3 DNA reads as TGTGCTAGCAGCCCTGACAGGGTAGGGGAGACCCAGTACTTC. Supplemented by reference TRBV7-7 and TRBJ2-5, the full variable domain reads GAGVSQSPRYKVTKRGQDVTLRCDPISSHATLYWYQQALGQGPEFLTYFNYEAQPDKSGLPSDRFSAERPEGSISTLTIQRTEQRDSAMYRCASSPDRVGETQYFGPGTRLLVL.

This chain uses TRBV28 with TRBJ2-1, with D tentatively TRBD1 (5 bases). The CDR3 totals 14 residues. Trimming took off 3 bases at V and 7 bases at J, with 13 bases between the two ends. CDR1 MDHEN and CDR2 SYDVKM come from the germline V gene. CDR3 nucleotides: TGTGCCAGCAGTTTTCTACCAGGGTCAAATGAGCAGTTCTTC. Its translation is CASSFLPGSNEQFF.

DNA of the CDR3: TGTGCCAGCTCACTGGACAGGGTAGAGACCCAGTACTTC. It is translated as CASSLDRVETQYF. The genes are TRBV18 and TRBJ2-5, with 8 bases identical to TRBD1. V lost 4 bases and J lost 4; bases outside the gene matches: 2. This CDR3 contains 13 residues. Germline V lookup: CDR1 KGHSH, CDR2 LQKENI.

The chain links TRBV6-4 to TRBJ1-1; 11 positions agree with TRBD1. The CDR3 loop spans 14 amino acids. V shed 4 bases, J shed 4 bases, and the junction held 2 bases outside the gene matches. In germline, CDR1 is MRHNA, CDR2 SNTAGT. This CDR3 is CASSAGTGGTEAFF. As DNA, the CDR3 is TGTGCCAGCAGTGCCGGGACAGGGGGCACTGAAGCTTTCTTT.

V usage is TRBV5-8 and J usage is TRBJ1-5; 10 bases fit TRBD1. Germline CDR1 is SGHTS and CDR2 is YDEGEE. The trim removed 4 bases at V and 4 bases at J, leaving 5 bases unmatched. The CDR3 length is 15 residues. DNA of the CDR3: TGTGCCAGCAGCCAGGGACAGGGGAAAAATCAGCCCCAGCATTTT. Residues: CASSQGQGKNQPQHF.

The V and J genes are TRBV29-1 and TRBJ2-3; D is undetermined. The CDR3 covers 10 residues. Germline CDR1 reads SQVTM; CDR2 reads ANQGSEA. Trimming stripped 8 bases from V and 2 bases from J, with 5 bases between. The CDR3 here is CSCHTDTQYF. CDR3 coding DNA: TGCAGCTGTCACACAGATACGCAGTATTTT.

This chain joins TRBV10-3 and TRBJ1-2; a possible D gene is TRBD1 (6 bases). The CDR3 spans 16 residues. V was pared by 3 bases and J by 0 bases, with 14 bases between. In germline, CDR1 is ENHRY, CDR2 SYGVKD. This CDR3 is CAISDDKGDTNYGYTF. For the CDR3, the DNA is TGTGCCATCAGTGACGACAAGGGGGACACTAACTATGGCTACACCTTC.

The rearrangement links TRBV2 to TRBJ2-2, with TRBD2 matching over 10 bases. V shed 7 bases, J shed 3 bases, and the junction held 5 bases outside the gene matches. This CDR3 is 15 amino acids long. Germline V lookup: CDR1 SNHLY, CDR2 FYNNEI. The DNA of the CDR3 is TGTGCCAGCACGACCCTAGCGGGGGACACCGGGGAGCTGTTTTTT. Translating it yields CASTTLAGDTGELFF.